Below, 23 T cell receptor beta chains from the same sample are listed, as sequenced in a study of T cell changes during pregnancy in multiple sclerosis. Produced via immunoSEQ multiplex PCR; TCRdb's table is partial and in-frame only. There are around 57,000 clones in the sample; 75% to 90% occur only once, and approximately 1% lies in the top ten. The material was peripheral blood, obtained in the first trimester of pregnancy. The source is a female donor in good health, enrolled as a control in a pregnancy study.

The rearrangement links TRBV30 to TRBJ2-2; no clear D gene. Trimming took 2 bases from V and 6 from J, leaving 7 bases between them. Germline values: CDR1 GTSNPN, CDR2 SVGIG (reference sequence). The CDR3 consists of 12 residues. In DNA form, the CDR3 reads TGTGCCTGGAGTAACCGCGCCGGGGAGCTGTTTTTT. It yields the protein CAWSNRAGELFF.

V and J are TRBV6-5 and TRBJ2-3; D is perhaps TRBD2 (6 bases). The germline CDR1 and CDR2 sequences are MNHEY and SVGAGI. The CDR3 is 13 amino acids. V was cut by 8 bases and J by 3 bases, with 12 bases left in between. The CDR3 region is CASGAGTTDTQYF. CDR3 bases: TGTGCCAGCGGGGCGGGGACTACAGATACGCAGTATTTT.

The rearrangement uses TRBV12-5 and TRBJ1-2; tentatively, D is TRBD1 (6 bases). The CDR3 totals 14 residues. Trimming removed 5 bases from V and 6 bases from J, with 16 bases in between. In germline, CDR1 is LGHNT, CDR2 FRNRAP. CDR3: CASGLQSGGNGYTF. The CDR3 region has the DNA TGTGCTAGTGGTCTTCAGTCGGGGGGCAATGGCTACACCTTC.

This chain links TRBV2 with TRBJ2-5; perhaps TRBD1 as D (6 bases). V was clipped by 6 bases and J by 4 bases, with 9 bases between them. CDR1 SNHLY and CDR2 FYNNEI come from the germline V gene. CDR3 length: 12 amino acids. This CDR3 reads CASRTGPETQYF. The CDR3 DNA is TGTGCCAGCAGAACAGGGCCAGAGACCCAGTACTTC.

The genes are TRBV4-3 and TRBJ1-3; unclear D gene. This CDR3 has 16 amino acids. V dropped 0 bases and J dropped 2 bases, with 11 bases sitting between them. Germline CDR1 reads LGHNA; CDR2 reads YSLEER. The CDR3 DNA sequence: TGCGCCAGCAGCCAAGATCATGGAGACCCTGGAAACACCATATATTTT. Translation gives CASSQDHGDPGNTIYF.

This clone was picked up one time. The chain is built from TRBV4-3 and TRBJ2-2, with D possibly being TRBD2 (6 bases). The CDR3 totals 15 residues. The V gene lost 4 bases and the J gene lost 4 bases, with 13 bases spanning the gap. CDR1 LGHNA and CDR2 YSLEER come from the germline V gene. DNA of the CDR3: TGCGCCAGCAGCCGAGGGACCGGGAGCACCGGGGAGCTGTTTTTT. It translates to CASSRGTGSTGELFF.

The chain uses TRBV5-4 and TRBJ1-5; 9 positions agree with TRBD1. V lost 4 bases, J lost 3 bases, and 5 bases stayed unmatched. In germline, CDR1 is SGHNT, CDR2 YYREEE (reference sequence). This CDR3 has 15 residues. CDR3 DNA sequence: TGTGCCAGCAGCGTAGGGACAGGGTCCAATCAGCCCCAGCATTTT. This gives the protein CASSVGTGSNQPQHF.

The V and J genes are TRBV10-1 and TRBJ2-7, with 7 nucleotides matching TRBD2. The J segment lost 2 bases and the V segment lost 4 bases, leaving 8 bases of the junction unmatched. This CDR3 comprises 15 residues. Germline CDR1 and CDR2: WNHNN and SYGVQD (reference sequence). The CDR3 bases are TGCGCCAGCAGTGCTCGAGCGGGGCGTACCTACGAGCAGTACTTC. This sequence encodes CASSARAGRTYEQYF.

The chain is built from TRBV6-6 and TRBJ1-1; maybe TRBD1 (6 bases). The germline V gene encodes CDR1 MNHNY and CDR2 SVGAGI (reference sequence). The V end was cut by 2 bases, the J end by 2 bases, with 15 bases between. The CDR3 has 16 residues. The CDR3 region is CASSYPPGGRNTEAFF. The CDR3, as DNA: TGTGCCAGCAGTTACCCCCCCGGGGGGCGAAACACTGAAGCTTTCTTT.

This chain uses TRBV5-1 with TRBJ2-7; unclear D gene. The V end was cut by 1 base, the J end by 5 bases, with 13 bases between. The CDR3 sequence is 14 residues long. Germline values: CDR1 SGHRS, CDR2 YFSETQ. In nucleotides, the CDR3 is TGCGCCAGCAGCTTGCGGGTAGGTTCGGACGAGCAGTACTTC. Amino acids: CASSLRVGSDEQYF.

The chain couples TRBV7-9 to TRBJ1-2, with TRBD1 as a possible D gene (6 bases). Germline V gene data show CDR1 as SEHNR and CDR2 as FQNEAQ (reference sequence). Trimming removed 0 bases at V and 6 bases at J, with 14 bases between. The CDR3 is made up of 15 amino acids. The CDR3 region is CASSLAGGGEDGYTF. The CDR3, as DNA: TGTGCCAGCAGCTTAGCGGGCGGGGGCGAGGATGGCTACACCTTC.

The chain couples TRBV13 to TRBJ1-1, with a weak D call TRBD1 (6 bases). CDR3 length equals 17 residues. V was shortened by 0 bases and J by 10 bases, with 24 bases between the two germline ends. The V gene's germline CDR1 is PRHDT and CDR2 FYEKMQ (reference sequence). The CDR3 DNA reads TGTGCCAGCAGCTTAGGGCGGGGGGGCTCGTTCACACTGGGAGCTTTCTTT. Amino acid sequence: CASSLGRGGSFTLGAFF.

This clone was recorded only once. The V call is TRBV9, the J call TRBJ1-1; D gene ambiguous. The CDR3 covers 17 residues. Trimming removed 0 bases at V and 4 bases at J, with 19 bases between. In germline, CDR1 is SGDLS, CDR2 YYNGEE. The DNA of the CDR3 is TGTGCCAGCAGCGTAGCTACTGTCCTACGGGAGAGCACTGAAGCTTTCTTT. This sequence encodes CASSVATVLRESTEAFF.

This clone was observed once. The genes are TRBV27 and TRBJ2-1, with TRBD1 matching 8 bases. The CDR3 sequence is 17 residues long. Trimming removed 3 bases from V and 3 bases from J; junction bases left unmatched: 10. Germline V lookup: CDR1 MNHEY, CDR2 SMNVEV (reference sequence). CDR3 protein: CASSFLSGTGGYNEQFF. DNA for the CDR3: TGTGCCAGCAGTTTCCTCTCCGGGACAGGCGGCTACAATGAGCAGTTCTTC.

The rearrangement links TRBV19 to TRBJ1-3; tentative D call: TRBD1 (6 bases). There are 15 residues in the CDR3. V was clipped by 8 bases and J by 2 bases, with 16 bases between them. Germline V gives CDR1 LNHDA, CDR2 SQIVND (reference sequence). This CDR3 reads CASYSTGQPGNTIYF. In DNA form, the CDR3 reads TGTGCCAGTTACTCTACAGGGCAACCTGGAAACACCATATATTTT.

CDR3 amino acids: CASSPGGNEQFF. The CDR3 DNA reads TGTGCCAGCAGTCCCGGGGGCAATGAGCAGTTCTTC. This chain joins TRBV6-5 and TRBJ2-1, with TRBD2 as a possible D gene (6 bases). CDR1 and CDR2 from the germline V gene are MNHEY and SVGAGI. This CDR3 is 12 amino acids long. V lost 5 bases and J lost 6, with 8 bases in between.

The CDR3 DNA follows: TGTGCCAGTAGTATTACCCACAGGGACTATGGCTACACCTTC. It encodes CASSITHRDYGYTF. V gene TRBV19 combines with J gene TRBJ1-2, with D possibly matching TRBD1 (6 bases). Trimming pared 3 bases from V and 3 bases from J, leaving 11 bases between. The germline V gene has CDR1 LNHDA and CDR2 SQIVND (reference sequence). The CDR3 totals 14 residues.

The chain carries TRBV19 and TRBJ2-3, with TRBD2 identical over 7 bases. From germline, CDR1 is LNHDA and CDR2 SQIVND (reference sequence). With 3 bases clipped from V and 3 bases from J, the junction kept 3 bases outside the gene matches. The CDR3 length is 14 residues. Here the CDR3 DNA reads TGTGCCAGTAGTATCGGACTAGAAACAGATACGCAGTATTTT. It codes for CASSIGLETDTQYF.

This rearrangement joins TRBV27 to TRBJ1-1; the D is unclear. The V gene lost 1 base and the J gene lost 1 base, with 7 bases spanning the gap. This CDR3 has 14 residues. CDR1 is MNHEY and CDR2 is SMNVEV in the germline V gene (reference sequence). The CDR3 spells CASSLYRENTEAFF. The CDR3 nucleotides are TGTGCCAGCAGTTTATACAGAGAGAACACTGAAGCTTTCTTT.

The genes are TRBV5-1 and TRBJ1-2; maybe TRBD1 (6 bases). With 4 bases removed from V and 2 bases from J, the gap between germline ends came to 15 bases. Germline V gene data show CDR1 as SGHRS and CDR2 as YFSETQ. CDR3 length: 15 residues. CDR3 sequence: CASSNGQYLNYGYTF. CDR3 nucleotides: TGCGCCAGCAGCAACGGACAGTATTTGAACTATGGCTACACCTTC.

CDR3 loop: CASSRFPPLRIVGNTIYF. For the CDR3, the DNA is TGCGCCAGCAGCCGTTTCCCCCCCCTGAGGATAGTTGGAAACACCATATATTTT. J is TRBJ1-3 and V is TRBV4-3; D is uncertain. Trimming took off 4 bases at V and 3 bases at J, with 22 bases between the two ends. CDR1 LGHNA and CDR2 YSLEER come from the germline V gene. The CDR3 runs to 18 residues.

V is TRBV19 and J is TRBJ2-4, with D unclear. This CDR3 has 14 amino acids. V lost 0 bases and J lost 7, with 10 bases in between. Germline CDR1 reads LNHDA; CDR2 reads SQIVND (reference sequence). In DNA form, the CDR3 reads TGTGCCAGTAGTATAGATGGAGAATCTAACATTCAGTACTTC. Translated, it gives CASSIDGESNIQYF.

The V and J genes are TRBV4-2 and TRBJ1-3, with 7 bases lining up with TRBD1. Germline CDR1 is LGHNA and CDR2 is YNFKEQ. This CDR3 region has 18 residues. V trimming: 0 bases; J trimming: 0 bases; junction bases outside the gene matches: 8. The CDR3, as DNA: TGTGCCAGCAGCCAAGATCTGTCAGGGGGAAGCTCTGGAAACACCATATATTTT. Residues: CASSQDLSGGSSGNTIYF.